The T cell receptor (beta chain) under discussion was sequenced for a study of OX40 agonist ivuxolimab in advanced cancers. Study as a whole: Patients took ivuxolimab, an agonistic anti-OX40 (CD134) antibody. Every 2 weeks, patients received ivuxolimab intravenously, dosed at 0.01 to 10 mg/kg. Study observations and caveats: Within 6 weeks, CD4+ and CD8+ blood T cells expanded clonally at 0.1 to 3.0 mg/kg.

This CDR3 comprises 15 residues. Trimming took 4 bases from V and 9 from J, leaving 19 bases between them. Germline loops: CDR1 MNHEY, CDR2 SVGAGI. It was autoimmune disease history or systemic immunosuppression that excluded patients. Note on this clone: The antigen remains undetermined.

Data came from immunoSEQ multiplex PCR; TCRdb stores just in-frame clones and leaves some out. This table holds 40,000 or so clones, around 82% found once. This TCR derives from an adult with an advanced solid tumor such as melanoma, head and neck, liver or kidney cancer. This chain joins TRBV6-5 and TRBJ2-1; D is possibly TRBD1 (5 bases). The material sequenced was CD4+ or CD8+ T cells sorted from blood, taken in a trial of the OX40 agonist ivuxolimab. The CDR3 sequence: CASSSPATWGREQFF. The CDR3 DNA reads TGTGCCAGCAGTTCCCCGGCTACGTGGGGCCGTGAGCAGTTCTTC.